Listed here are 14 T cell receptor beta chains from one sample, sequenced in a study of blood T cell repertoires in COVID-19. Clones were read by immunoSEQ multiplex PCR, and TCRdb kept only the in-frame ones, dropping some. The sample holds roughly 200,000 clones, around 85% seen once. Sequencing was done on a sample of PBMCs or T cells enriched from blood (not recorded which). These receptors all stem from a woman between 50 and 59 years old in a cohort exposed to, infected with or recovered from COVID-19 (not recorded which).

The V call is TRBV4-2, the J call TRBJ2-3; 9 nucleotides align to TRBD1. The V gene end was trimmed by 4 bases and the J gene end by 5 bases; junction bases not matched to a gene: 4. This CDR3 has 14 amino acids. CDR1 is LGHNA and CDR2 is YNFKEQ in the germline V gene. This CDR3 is CASSPQGAGDTQYF. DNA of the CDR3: TGTGCCAGCAGCCCACAGGGGGCGGGAGATACGCAGTATTTT.

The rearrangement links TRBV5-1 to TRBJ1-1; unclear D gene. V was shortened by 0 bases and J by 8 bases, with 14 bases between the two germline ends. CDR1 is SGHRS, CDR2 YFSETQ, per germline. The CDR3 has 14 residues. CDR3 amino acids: CASSLGGRGSEAFF. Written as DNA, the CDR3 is TGCGCCAGCAGCTTGGGGGGTCGAGGGTCCGAAGCTTTCTTT.

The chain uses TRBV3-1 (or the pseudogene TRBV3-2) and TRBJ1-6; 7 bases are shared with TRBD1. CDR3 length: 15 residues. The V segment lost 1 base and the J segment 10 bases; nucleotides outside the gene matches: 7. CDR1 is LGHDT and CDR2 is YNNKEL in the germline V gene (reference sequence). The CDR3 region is CASSQGPYRGSPLHF. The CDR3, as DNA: TGTGCCAGCAGCCAAGGCCCTTACAGGGGCTCACCCCTCCACTTT.

CDR3 sequence reads: CASSPGTSGGAREQFF. The CDR3 region has the DNA TGTGCCAGCAGCCCCGGGACTAGCGGGGGGGCTAGAGAGCAGTTCTTC. The chain is built from TRBV4-2 and TRBJ2-1; 16 nucleotides match TRBD2. Losses at the gene ends were 4 bases for V and 10 bases for J; bases not matched to a gene: 7. The germline V gene encodes CDR1 LGHNA and CDR2 YNFKEQ. This CDR3 is 16 amino acids long.

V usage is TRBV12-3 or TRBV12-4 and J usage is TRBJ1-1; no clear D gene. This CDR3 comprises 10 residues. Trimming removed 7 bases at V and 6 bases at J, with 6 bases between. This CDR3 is CASTRPEAFF. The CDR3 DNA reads TGTGCCAGCACCCGTCCTGAAGCTTTCTTT.

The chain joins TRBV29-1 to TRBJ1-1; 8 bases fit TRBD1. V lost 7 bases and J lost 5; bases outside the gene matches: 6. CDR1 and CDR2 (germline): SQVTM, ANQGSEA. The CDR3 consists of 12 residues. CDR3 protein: CSAWTGTTEAFF. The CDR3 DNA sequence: TGCAGCGCCTGGACAGGGACTACTGAAGCTTTCTTT.

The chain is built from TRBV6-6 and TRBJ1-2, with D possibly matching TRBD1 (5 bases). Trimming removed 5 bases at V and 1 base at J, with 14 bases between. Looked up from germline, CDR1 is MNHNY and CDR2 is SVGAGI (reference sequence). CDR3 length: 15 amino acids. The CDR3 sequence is CASSTPDRHNYGYTF. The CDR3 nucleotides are TGTGCCAGCAGTACACCCGACAGACATAACTATGGCTACACCTTC.

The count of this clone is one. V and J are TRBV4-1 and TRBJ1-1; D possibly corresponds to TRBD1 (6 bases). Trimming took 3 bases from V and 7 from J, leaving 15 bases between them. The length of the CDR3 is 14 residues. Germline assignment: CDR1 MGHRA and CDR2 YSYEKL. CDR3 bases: TGCGCCAGCAGCCATCCTGGTGGGGGCTTTGAAGCTTTCTTT. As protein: CASSHPGGGFEAFF.

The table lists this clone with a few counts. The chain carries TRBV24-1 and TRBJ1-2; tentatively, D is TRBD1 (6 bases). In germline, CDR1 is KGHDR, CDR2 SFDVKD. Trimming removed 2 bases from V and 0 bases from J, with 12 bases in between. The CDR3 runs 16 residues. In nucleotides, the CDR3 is TGTGCCACCAGTGATTCAGGGGAAGCAACTAACTATGGCTACACCTTC. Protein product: CATSDSGEATNYGYTF.

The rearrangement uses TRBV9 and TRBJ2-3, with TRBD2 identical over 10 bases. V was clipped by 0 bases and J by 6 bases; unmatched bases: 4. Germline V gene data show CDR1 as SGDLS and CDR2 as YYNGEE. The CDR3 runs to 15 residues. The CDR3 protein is CASSVVSGGADTQYF. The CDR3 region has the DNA TGTGCCAGCAGCGTAGTGAGCGGGGGGGCGGATACGCAGTATTTT.

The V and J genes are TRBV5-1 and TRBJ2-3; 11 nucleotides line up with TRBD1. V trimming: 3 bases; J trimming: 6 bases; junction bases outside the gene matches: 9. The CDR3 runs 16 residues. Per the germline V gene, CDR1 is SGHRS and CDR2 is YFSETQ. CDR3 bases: TGCGCCAGCAGCTCCGGGACAGGGGGTACTTATGATACGCAGTATTTT. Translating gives CASSSGTGGTYDTQYF. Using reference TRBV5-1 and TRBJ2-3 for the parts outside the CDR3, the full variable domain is KAGVTQTPRYLIKTRGQQVTLSCSPISGHRSVSWYQQTPGQGLQFLFEYFSETQRNKGNFPGRFSGRQFSNSRSEMNVSTLELGDSALYLCASSSGTGGTYDTQYFGPGTRLTVL.

CDR3 in amino acids: CTSSQVEQGANSNQPQHF. The CDR3 DNA is TGCACCAGCAGCCAAGTCGAACAGGGGGCGAATAGCAATCAGCCCCAGCATTTT. The V and J genes are TRBV1 and TRBJ1-5; the D segment call TRBD1 is taken from the table without a DNA check. TRBV1 is an annotated pseudogene. The CDR3 is 18 amino acids.

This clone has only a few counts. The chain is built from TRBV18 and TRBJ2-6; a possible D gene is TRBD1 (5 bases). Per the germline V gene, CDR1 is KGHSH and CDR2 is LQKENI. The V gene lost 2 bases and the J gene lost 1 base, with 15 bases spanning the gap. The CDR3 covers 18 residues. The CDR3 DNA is TGTGCCAGCTCACCAGCGTCGGGCAGGGTTTCTGGGGCCAACGTCCTGACTTTC. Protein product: CASSPASGRVSGANVLTF. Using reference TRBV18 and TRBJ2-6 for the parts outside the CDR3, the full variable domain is NAGVMQNPRHLVRRRGQEARLRCSPMKGHSHVYWYRQLPEEGLKFMVYLQKENIIDESGMPKERFSAEFPKEGPSILRIQQVVRGDSAAYFCASSPASGRVSGANVLTFGAGSRLTVL.

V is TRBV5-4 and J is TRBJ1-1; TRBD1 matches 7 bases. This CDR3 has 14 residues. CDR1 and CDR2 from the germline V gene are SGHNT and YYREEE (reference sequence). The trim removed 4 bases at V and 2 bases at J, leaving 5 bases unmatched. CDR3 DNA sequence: TGTGCCAGCAGCCGGGACAGCTCAAACACTGAAGCTTTCTTT. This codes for CASSRDSSNTEAFF.